This T cell receptor beta chain was sequenced in a study of cytomegalovirus exposure and HLA in healthy donors. Both 60 Vbeta primers and 13 Jbeta primers went into the PCR. TCRdb keeps only in-frame clones here, not all; method: immunoSEQ multiplex PCR. The data hold 70,000 to 90,000 clones, with 65% to 70% observed a single time. The study's findings and limits: Researchers reportedly found TCR beta sequences accurately predicted most subjects' HLA-A and HLA-B alleles.

In the case of this clone: Its antigen is currently unknown.

The source material was PBMCs. This TCR derives from a man in his forties in good health and CMV-seropositive.

The CDR3 DNA reads TGTGCCAGCAGTGAGGGGGGATTTACTGAAGCTTTCTTT. Residues: CASSEGGFTEAFF. The genes are TRBV2 and TRBJ1-1; tentatively, D is TRBD1 (5 bases). Germline V gene data show CDR1 as SNHLY and CDR2 as FYNNEI. The CDR3 consists of 13 residues. V lost 3 bases and J 5 bases, leaving 10 bases between the germline ends.